This T cell receptor (beta chain) comes out of a study of OX40 agonist ivuxolimab in advanced cancers. The assay was immunoSEQ multiplex PCR, and TCRdb's table has in-frame clones only and misses some. The sample gives some 96,000 clones, about four fifths of which show up once; almost 1.5% is in the top ten. Germline CDR1 is LNHDA and CDR2 is SQIVND (reference sequence). There are 14 residues in the CDR3. After removal of 4 bases from V and 5 bases from J, the junction contained 1 base not matched to a gene. The sample in question was CD4+ or CD8+ T cells sorted from blood, obtained in a trial of the OX40 agonist ivuxolimab. The receptor was derived from an adult with an advanced solid tumor such as melanoma, head and neck, liver or kidney cancer. The genes are TRBV19 and TRBJ2-2; TRBD1 matches at 10 bases. CDR3 nucleotides: TGTGCCAGTAGTAAGGGACAGGGGACCGGGGAGCTGTTTTTT. Protein: CASSKGQGTGELFF.